The 19 T cell receptor beta chains below all came from one sample that was sequenced in a study of shared clonotypes between healthy human individuals. The table came from immunoSEQ multiplex PCR; TCRdb's copy has only in-frame clones and leaves some out. In the table there are over a million clones, approximately 97% of which are singletons. Sequencing was done on a sample of naive CD4+ T cells sorted from blood. Documented subset: CD45RA+ positively selected. Source of these receptors: a man aged 30 to 39 in good health.

Only one count was recorded for this clone. This chain connects TRBV28 to TRBJ2-1; TRBD2 agrees at 8 bases. CDR1 is MDHEN, CDR2 SYDVKM, per germline. The CDR3 has 15 amino acids. Germline trimming cut 2 bases from V and 10 bases from J; bases unmatched to any gene: 10. The CDR3 loop is CASSLKKREMIEQFF. The CDR3 DNA sequence: TGTGCCAGCAGTTTAAAAAAGCGGGAGATGATAGAGCAGTTCTTC.

The chain couples TRBV9 to TRBJ1-2; TRBD1 agrees at 7 bases. The CDR3 loop spans 14 amino acids. CDR1 SGDLS and CDR2 YYNGEE come from the germline V gene. Losses at the gene ends were 3 bases for V and 0 bases for J; bases not matched to a gene: 2. The CDR3 bases are TGTGCCAGCAGCGGGGGGACAGCTAACTATGGCTACACCTTC. It yields the protein CASSGGTANYGYTF.

The chain has TRBV11-2 and TRBJ2-7; D is possibly TRBD1 (5 bases). The V end was cut by 8 bases, the J end by 0 bases, with 23 bases between. The CDR3 is made up of 17 amino acids. The germline gives CDR1 SGHAT, CDR2 FQNNGV. The CDR3: CASRPDKGPLSSYEQYF. The CDR3 nucleotides are TGTGCCAGCCGTCCGGACAAGGGTCCGCTCAGCTCCTACGAGCAGTACTTC.

The J gene is TRBJ2-5, the V gene TRBV14; either TRBD1 or TRBD2 may supply D (5 bases each). This CDR3 is built from 16 residues. CDR1 SGHDN and CDR2 FVKESK come from the germline V gene. V gave up 2 bases and J gave up 2 bases, with 15 bases separating them. CDR3: CASSQRPRERQETQYF. The CDR3 DNA sequence: TGTGCCAGCAGCCAAAGGCCCAGGGAGAGACAAGAGACCCAGTACTTC.

The chain combines TRBV21-1 with TRBJ1-3; no check of the table's D call, TRBD1, against the DNA was made. TRBV21-1 is a pseudogene segment. CDR3 length: 18 amino acids. The CDR3 here is CASSKDVRDRNSGNTIYF. CDR3 coding DNA: TGTGCCAGCAGCAAAGATGTAAGGGACAGAAACTCTGGAAACACCATATATTTT.

Comments on this clone: This sample also contains other DNA sequences that code for the same CDR3. The rearrangement uses TRBV19 and TRBJ2-1, with 8 bases that match TRBD2. Trimming at V came to 3 bases and at J to 3 bases, leaving 4 bases not matched to a gene. Germline CDR1 and CDR2: LNHDA and SQIVND (reference sequence). CDR3 size: 15 residues. The CDR3 DNA reads TGTGCCAGTAGTATCCTAGCGGGCCTCTACAATGAGCAGTTCTTC. Its protein is CASSILAGLYNEQFF.

The rearrangement links TRBV9 to TRBJ1-2; no reliable D call. Deletions cut 0 bases from V and 4 bases from J, with 10 bases between. The CDR3 contains 14 residues. CDR1 and CDR2 from the germline V gene are SGDLS and YYNGEE. In DNA, the CDR3 is TGTGCCAGCAGCGTAGGAAAGGAGAGCTATGGCTACACCTTC. Its protein is CASSVGKESYGYTF.

This sequence joins TRBV15 and TRBJ1-1, with TRBD1 identical over 8 bases. The trim removed 1 base at V and 10 bases at J, leaving 5 bases unmatched. There are 13 residues in the CDR3. Germline V gene data show CDR1 as LNHNV and CDR2 as YYDKDF (reference sequence). The CDR3 bases are TGTGCCACCAGCAGAGCCGGACAGGGAGGAGCTTTCTTT. Its protein is CATSRAGQGGAFF.

CDR3 sequence: CASSFGSGGDTQYF. The DNA of the CDR3 is TGTGCCAGTAGTTTCGGTAGCGGGGGAGATACGCAGTATTTT. This sequence joins TRBV19 and TRBJ2-3; TRBD2 agrees at 9 bases. The CDR3 is 14 residues long. The germline gives CDR1 LNHDA, CDR2 SQIVND (reference sequence). The ends lost 5 bases at V and 5 bases at J; junction bases unmatched: 5.

As to this clone: Other nucleotide sequences from this sample produce the same CDR3. The rearrangement links TRBV5-1 to TRBJ2-2; the D is unclear. Trimming took off 0 bases at V and 6 bases at J, with 3 bases between the two ends. The CDR3 is made up of 12 amino acids. Germline loops: CDR1 SGHRS, CDR2 YFSETQ. CDR3 residues: CASSLVPGELFF. CDR3 bases: TGCGCCAGCAGCTTGGTACCCGGGGAGCTGTTTTTT.

V is TRBV5-4 and J is TRBJ1-2; 7 nucleotides align to TRBD1. The CDR3 consists of 15 residues. Unmatched junction bases numbered 12, after V lost 3 bases and J lost 7 bases. Germline V gene data show CDR1 as SGHNT and CDR2 as YYREEE (reference sequence). Here the CDR3 reads CASSSYRGMGGGYTF. CDR3 DNA sequence: TGTGCCAGCAGCTCCTACAGGGGCATGGGAGGTGGCTACACCTTC. Complete variable domain (other parts from reference TRBV5-4 and TRBJ1-2): ETGVTQSPTHLIKTRGQQVTLRCSSQSGHNTVSWYQQALGQGPQFIFQYYREEENGRGNFPPRFSGLQFPNYSSELNVNALELDDSALYLCASSSYRGMGGGYTFGSGTRLTVV.

V and J are TRBV6-1 and TRBJ2-4; a weak D match, TRBD2 (5 bases). Germline V gene data show CDR1 as MNHNS and CDR2 as SASEGT. Trimming shortened V by 4 bases and J by 5 bases, and 12 bases separated the two germline ends. This CDR3 has 14 residues. The CDR3 bases are TGTGCCAGCAGTGGCGACTGGGGAGAAAACATTCAGTACTTC. It yields the protein CASSGDWGENIQYF.

This CDR3 reads CASSSGVGANEQYF. The CDR3 bases are TGTGCCAGCAGCTCAGGGGTTGGGGCGAACGAGCAGTACTTC. The rearrangement joins TRBV7-9 to TRBJ2-7; TRBD1 is a possible D gene (6 bases). CDR3 length: 14 amino acids. Germline V gene data show CDR1 as SEHNR and CDR2 as FQNEAQ (reference sequence). V shed 4 bases and J shed 5 bases, with 15 bases lying between them.

The gene calls are TRBV18 and TRBJ2-5; perhaps TRBD1 as D (6 bases). The V end lost 2 bases, the J end lost 1 base, and 8 bases lay between the germline ends. The CDR3 is 14 amino acids. CDR1 is KGHSH and CDR2 is LQKENI in the germline V gene. The CDR3 here is CASSPTGFQETQYF. CDR3 nucleotides: TGTGCCAGCTCACCAACAGGGTTCCAAGAGACCCAGTACTTC.

The chain uses TRBV5-1 and TRBJ2-1; 7 bases are shared with TRBD2. Germline CDR1 and CDR2: SGHRS and YFSETQ. The CDR3 is 14 residues long. Trimming at V came to 7 bases and at J to 0 bases, leaving 4 bases not matched to a gene. CDR3 nucleotides: TGCGCCAGCGGGCCTAGCGGCTCCTACAATGAGCAGTTCTTC. The encoded protein is CASGPSGSYNEQFF.

The chain recombines TRBV9 with TRBJ2-3; D tentatively fits TRBD1 or TRBD2 (5 bases each). Germline V gives CDR1 SGDLS, CDR2 YYNGEE. The CDR3 has 15 residues. V lost 4 bases to trimming and J lost 5 bases, with 17 bases between them. CDR3 DNA sequence: TGTGCCAGCAGCCACGCCCGGGACCCGAAAGATACGCAGTATTTT. As protein: CASSHARDPKDTQYF.

With respect to this clone: The sample contains more than one DNA sequence encoding this CDR3. This chain uses TRBV10-3 with TRBJ2-1, with TRBD2 matching over 8 bases. The CDR3 spans 15 residues. CDR1 is ENHRY, CDR2 SYGVKD, per germline. The V gene end was trimmed by 0 bases and the J gene end by 3 bases; junction bases not matched to a gene: 1. This CDR3 is CAISESAGGYNEQFF. The CDR3, as DNA: TGTGCCATCAGTGAGTCTGCGGGAGGCTACAATGAGCAGTTCTTC.

The V gene is TRBV27, the J gene TRBJ2-7, with D perhaps matching TRBD1 (6 bases). Germline CDR1 and CDR2: MNHEY and SMNVEV (reference sequence). Trimming removed 7 bases from V and 2 bases from J, with 15 bases in between. The CDR3 sequence is 14 residues long. CDR3 nucleotides: TGTGCCAGCAAAAGACAGGCACTTCCCTACGAGCAGTACTTC. It specifies CASKRQALPYEQYF.

V and J are TRBV6-5 and TRBJ2-5; no reliable D call. The J call could be wrong; TRBJ2-7 is a better fit for the DNA end. This CDR3 contains 12 residues. In germline, CDR1 is MNHEY, CDR2 SVGAGI. The CDR3 loop is CASRSTSYEQYF. The CDR3 DNA follows: TGTGCCAGCAGGTCGACGAGCTACGAGCAGTACTTC.